The rows below give T cell receptor beta chains drawn from one sample of a study of PD-L1 blockade in urothelial cancer. Assay used: immunoSEQ multiplex PCR; TCRdb lists only in-frame clones, some missing. This sample carries about 35,000 clones, around four fifths of them seen once, and the ten largest clones take roughly a tenth. The material was PBMCs, obtained around atezolizumab (anti-PD-L1) treatment. Receptors originate from a middle-aged man with urothelial cancer. Each CDR3 is given with its conserved first and last residue. The D gene is left open where the match is weak. Size values are once, few and many counts, or a class for expanded clones, and some rows have none.

v_call	j_call	d_call	clone_size	cdr3_aa	cdr3_nt
TRBV10-2	TRBJ2-7	TRBD2	NA	CASSEFSGISYEQYF	TGCGCCAGCAGTGAGTTCAGCGGGATATCCTACGAGCAGTACTTC
TRBV7-8	TRBJ2-3	TRBD2	NA	CASSLGTSGVDTQYF	TGTGCCAGCAGCTTAGGGACTAGCGGGGTAGATACGCAGTATTTT
TRBV4-1	TRBJ1-2	TRBD1	NA	CASSQGGQAGGGYTF	TGCGCCAGCAGCCAGGGAGGACAGGCCGGGGGAGGCTACACCTTC
TRBV6-6	TRBJ2-1	NA	NA	CASSDARVQFF	TGTGCCAGCAGCGACGCCAGGGTGCAGTTCTTC
TRBV29-1	TRBJ2-5	TRBD2	once	CSALTSGRARETQYF	TGCAGCGCTCTGACTAGCGGGAGGGCCAGGGAGACCCAGTACTTC
TRBV5-1	TRBJ1-4	TRBD1	NA	CASSLAGTDNEKLFF	TGCGCCAGCAGCTTGGCCGGGACAGATAATGAAAAACTGTTTTTT
TRBV10-3	TRBJ1-1	NA	NA	CAIMDTGYRAEAFF	TGTGCCATCATGGATACAGGGTATAGGGCTGAAGCTTTCTTT
TRBV2	TRBJ1-1	NA	NA	CASKAGVLTEAFF	TGTGCCAGCAAAGCCGGGGTCCTCACTGAAGCTTTCTTT
TRBV14	TRBJ2-1	NA	NA	CASSQDTTGYRFF	TGTGCCAGCAGCCAAGATACCACGGGATATCGGTTCTTC
TRBV4-2	TRBJ1-2	TRBD1	NA	CASSQVTGDYGYTF	TGTGCCAGCAGCCAAGTGACAGGGGACTATGGCTACACCTTC
TRBV6-5	TRBJ1-2	NA	NA	CASSFGQSYGYTF	TGTGCCAGCAGTTTTGGGCAGTCCTATGGCTACACCTTC